These 30 T cell receptor beta chains were all obtained from the same sample, sequenced in a study of T cell clonality in common variable immunodeficiency. Profiling relied on immunoSEQ multiplex PCR, and the TCRdb table lists in-frame clones only, not all of them. The sample counts about 55,000 clones, none seen once; the ten largest own over 0.8%. The sequencing input was peripheral blood mononuclear cells. These receptors originate from a person aged 18 to 75 in good health.

This clone was detected ten times or more. Read coverage stops 3 residues before the CDR3 terminus; the germline J gene supplies the remainder. This chain joins TRBV6-1 and TRBJ2-7, with a tentative D call TRBD2 (6 bases). The germline gives CDR1 MNHNS, CDR2 SASEGT. The CDR3 is 16 residues long. Trimming left V 4 bases short and J 3 bases short, with 19 bases between. CDR3 DNA (partial): TGTGCCAGCAGTGGACTCGGGACGGGGGTGTACTACGAG. This encodes CASSGLGTGVYYE. The entire CDR3 protein reads CASSGLGTGVYYEQYF.

On this clone itself: The read stops 3 residues short of the end of the CDR3; the missing end is completed from the germline J gene. V and J are TRBV16 and TRBJ1-2; D perhaps matches TRBD1 (6 bases). In germline, CDR1 is KGHSY, CDR2 FQNENV. V dropped 4 bases and J dropped 6 bases, with 15 bases sitting between them. The CDR3 is 14 residues long. The DNA read from the CDR3 is TGTGCCAGCAGCCGTCGAAATGACAGGCATGGC. The encoded protein is CASSRRNDRHG. The full CDR3 protein is CASSRRNDRHGYTF.

Ten or more counts support this clone. The sequence runs out 3 residues before the end of the CDR3; the remainder is reconstructed from the germline J gene. This rearrangement joins TRBV29-1 to TRBJ1-1, with D hard to call. CDR3 length: 12 amino acids. From germline, CDR1 is SQVTM and CDR2 ANQGSEA. Between the trimmed V and J ends, which lost 4 bases and 0 bases, there was a span of 6 bases. The CDR3 spells CSVVGVNTEAFF. The covered CDR3 bases are TGCAGCGTTGTCGGGGTGAACACTGAA.

This clone showed up many times. The read is 3 residues too short to cover the CDR3 end, so that end is filled in from the germline J gene. This chain uses TRBV19 with TRBJ1-1; no firm D call. Trimming pared 7 bases from V and 2 bases from J, leaving 17 bases between. CDR3 length: 15 residues. Germline V gene sequence: CDR1 LNHDA, CDR2 SQIVND (reference sequence). The DNA read from the CDR3 is TGTGCCAGTACCCTCCCTGGCGGCGAAAACACTGAA. Translating it yields CASTLPGGENTE. The CDR3 reads in full as CASTLPGGENTEAFF.

This clone showed up many times. The CDR3 goes on 3 residues after the read ends, and that part is filled in from the germline J gene. This chain connects TRBV10-3 to TRBJ1-1; no definite D call. The CDR3 loop spans 16 amino acids. The V gene's germline CDR1 is ENHRY and CDR2 SYGVKD. The sequenced CDR3 bases are TGTGCCATCAGTGAGTCGAGCGGGGAAAGCCAAGAGACA. It codes for CAISESSGESQET. The complete CDR3 sequence is CAISESSGESQETAFF.

This clone has at least ten counts. The read finishes 3 residues shy of the CDR3 end, and the germline J gene is used to complete it. This chain uses TRBV6-2 or TRBV6-3 with TRBJ2-5; no definite D call. The CDR3 is made up of 13 amino acids. Germline loops: CDR1 MNHEY, CDR2 SVGEGT. V was pared by 5 bases and J by 2 bases, with 9 bases between. CDR3 DNA, as far as it was read: TGTGCCAGCAGTGATTACTCTCAAGAGACC. This gives the protein CASSDYSQET. From start to end, the CDR3 is CASSDYSQETQYF.

This clone showed up many times. Sequencing ends 3 residues short of the CDR3 end; the germline J gene provides the rest. The chain is built from TRBV6-2 or TRBV6-3 and TRBJ1-3; possible D gene TRBD1, 6 bases. Germline CDR1 and CDR2: MNHEY and SVGEGT. Trimming left V 2 bases short and J 2 bases short, with 7 bases between. There are 14 residues in the CDR3. The CDR3 here is CASSYQGPGNTIYF. The CDR3 bases that were read are TGTGCCAGCAGTTACCAGGGGCCTGGAAACACC.

This clone was observed many times. Sequencing ends 3 residues short of the CDR3 end; the germline J gene provides the rest. This sequence joins TRBV30 and TRBJ1-5, with D perhaps matching TRBD1 (5 bases). The CDR3 has 13 amino acids. Germline CDR1 is GTSNPN and CDR2 is SVGIG (reference sequence). V gave up 5 bases and J gave up 3 bases, with 11 bases separating them. The covered CDR3 bases are TGTGCCTGGTCCGCGGGGGACAATCAGCCC. This gives the protein CAWSAGDNQP. The entire CDR3 reads CAWSAGDNQPQHF.

In its sample, this clone was seen many times. The CDR3 goes on 3 residues after the read ends, and that part is filled in from the germline J gene. The V and J genes are TRBV19 and TRBJ2-3; the match to TRBD2 covers 8 bases. Germline V gives CDR1 LNHDA, CDR2 SQIVND (reference sequence). The J segment lost 6 bases and the V segment lost 3 bases, leaving 8 bases of the junction unmatched. The CDR3 is made up of 15 amino acids. This CDR3 reads CASSIRGLEYDTQYF. The CDR3 bases that were read are TGTGCCAGTAGTATTAGGGGACTAGAGTACGATACG.

There are many counts of this clone. The missing CDR3 end, 3 residues past where the read stops, is filled in from the germline J gene. J is TRBJ1-4 and V is TRBV11-2, with 9 nucleotides matching TRBD1. The CDR3 covers 12 residues. CDR1 is SGHAT and CDR2 is FQNNGV in the germline V gene. The DNA read from the CDR3 is TGTGCCAGCAGTCGAGACAGGGGGAAA. Its translation is CASSRDRGK. The complete CDR3 reads CASSRDRGKLFF.

This clone was seen at least ten times. Coverage ceases 3 residues before the CDR3 finishes, and the germline J gene fills in the end. The genes are TRBV5-1 and TRBJ2-1; TRBD2 aligns across 8 bases. CDR1 is SGHRS, CDR2 YFSETQ, per germline. The CDR3 is 16 residues long. V was clipped by 4 bases and J by 7 bases; unmatched bases: 13. CDR3 bases read: TGCGCCAGCAGCGGGGGGCCTAGCGGGTTTTTGAATGAG. It specifies CASSGGPSGFLNE. The full-length CDR3 reads as CASSGGPSGFLNEQFF. The full variable domain, rest sourced from reference TRBV5-1 and TRBJ2-1, is KAGVTQTPRYLIKTRGQQVTLSCSPISGHRSVSWYQQTPGQGLQFLFEYFSETQRNKGNFPGRFSGRQFSNSRSEMNVSTLELGDSALYLCASSGGPSGFLNEQFFGPGTRLTVL.

The table lists this clone with many counts. The read finishes 3 residues shy of the CDR3 end, and the germline J gene is used to complete it. The rearrangement joins TRBV20-1 to TRBJ2-5; perhaps TRBD1 as D (6 bases). Trimming pared 5 bases from V and 1 base from J, leaving 14 bases between. The germline CDR1 and CDR2 sequences are DFQATT and SNEGSKA (reference sequence). This CDR3 spans 14 amino acids. Here the CDR3 reads CSADRDTSQETQYF. CDR3 bases read: TGCAGTGCTGACCGGGACACGTCCCAAGAGACC.

The sequenced CDR3 bases are TGTGCCAGCAGCTTACTCCAAGGGGCCGGGGGC. This sequence encodes CASSLLQGAGG. The full-length CDR3 reads as CASSLLQGAGGYTF. The V and J genes are TRBV7-9 and TRBJ1-2, with D possibly matching TRBD1 (5 bases). The CDR3 is cut off 3 residues early in the read; its end comes from the germline J gene. The germline V gene encodes CDR1 SEHNR and CDR2 FQNEAQ (reference sequence). CDR3 length: 14 residues.

This clone was recorded at least ten times. Read coverage stops 3 residues before the CDR3 terminus; the germline J gene supplies the remainder. This chain links TRBV4-1 with TRBJ2-2; 11 bases match TRBD2. V was clipped by 2 bases and J by 4 bases; unmatched bases: 6. Looked up from germline, CDR1 is MGHRA and CDR2 is YSYEKL. This CDR3 is built from 17 residues. CDR3 amino acids: CASSQRELAGATGELFF. CDR3 DNA, as far as it was read: TGCGCCAGCAGCCAACGAGAACTAGCGGGGGCCACCGGGGAG.

This clone was seen many times. From the germline J gene comes the end of the CDR3, since the read stops 3 residues before it. This rearrangement joins TRBV7-3 to TRBJ2-3, with D possibly matching TRBD2 (5 bases). The germline CDR1 and CDR2 sequences are SGHTA and FQGTGA. This CDR3 is built from 19 residues. V was pared by 1 base and J by 0 bases, with 20 bases between. The chain's CDR3 is CASSLRGPAVTSSTDTQYF. Incomplete CDR3 DNA: TGTGCCAGCAGCTTAAGGGGTCCAGCGGTAACATCTAGCACAGATACG.

This clone was counted ten times or more. With the read ending 3 residues before the CDR3 end, the germline J gene is used to fill in that end. The genes are TRBV6-2 or TRBV6-3 and TRBJ1-2, with 12 bases lining up with TRBD1. The J segment lost 4 bases and the V segment lost 6 bases, leaving 6 bases of the junction unmatched. The germline CDR1 and CDR2 sequences are MNHEY and SVGEGT. The CDR3 runs 15 residues. CDR3 amino acids: CASSPGTGGVYGYTF. The part of the CDR3 DNA that was read is TGTGCCAGCAGCCCTGGGACAGGGGGCGTCTATGGC.

Many counts were recorded for this clone. The CDR3 is cut off 3 residues early in the read; its end comes from the germline J gene. Additional DNA sequences in this sample encode the identical CDR3. V is TRBV20-1 and J is TRBJ2-2; D possibly corresponds to TRBD1 (5 bases). This CDR3 is 14 amino acids long. V was cut by 3 bases and J by 0 bases, with 8 bases left in between. CDR1 is DFQATT, CDR2 SNEGSKA, per germline (reference sequence). The CDR3 reads CSARRTTNTGELFF. The DNA read from the CDR3 is TGCAGTGCTAGGCGGACAACGAACACCGGGGAG.

This clone has at least ten counts. The read ends 3 residues before the CDR3 terminus; that terminus is restored from the germline J gene. The chain employs TRBV20-1 and TRBJ2-7; no reliable D call. Deletions cut 6 bases from V and 3 bases from J, with 12 bases between. CDR1 DFQATT and CDR2 SNEGSKA come from the germline V gene (reference sequence). This CDR3 has 12 amino acids. CDR3 sequence: CSAPSAGYEQYF. The DNA read from the CDR3 is TGCAGTGCCCCTTCCGCAGGCTACGAG.

In this sample, this clone turned up many times. The read terminates 3 residues ahead of where the CDR3 ends, so the germline J gene completes it. The genes are TRBV28 and TRBJ2-7; D may match TRBD1 or TRBD2 (5 bases each). This CDR3 comprises 14 residues. V gave up 7 bases and J gave up 3 bases, with 16 bases separating them. CDR1 and CDR2 from the germline V gene are MDHEN and SYDVKM. The CDR3 DNA, read in part, is TGTGCCAGCAAGGGGAGTGGTAGTTTCTACGAG. Protein product: CASKGSGSFYE. The whole CDR3 reads CASKGSGSFYEQYF.

This clone was counted at least ten times. Read sequence stops 3 residues before the CDR3 end, and the germline J gene provides the missing end. The chain links TRBV7-9 to TRBJ2-1; 11 bases map to TRBD2. V gave up 2 bases and J gave up 6 bases; unmatched junction bases: 3. CDR3 length: 15 residues. The germline gives CDR1 SEHNR, CDR2 FQNEAQ (reference sequence). The DNA read from the CDR3 is TGTGCCAGCAGCTTAACACTAGCGGGAGCCAATGAG. Amino acids: CASSLTLAGANE. In full, the CDR3 reads CASSLTLAGANEQFF. Using reference TRBV7-9 and TRBJ2-1 for the parts outside the CDR3, the full variable domain is DTGVSQNPRHKITKRGQNVTFRCDPISEHNRLYWYRQTLGQGPEFLTYFQNEAQLEKSRLLSDRFSAERPKGSFSTLEIQRTEQGDSAMYLCASSLTLAGANEQFFGPGTRLTVL.

This clone showed up many times. Here the CDR3 reads CASSIEGRGSEQFF. CDR3 DNA, as far as it was read: TGTGCCAGTAGTATCGAGGGCAGGGGAAGTGAG. The chain links TRBV19 to TRBJ2-1; a possible D gene is TRBD1 (6 bases). With the read ending 3 residues before the CDR3 end, the germline J gene is used to fill in that end. The CDR3 contains 14 residues. In germline, CDR1 is LNHDA, CDR2 SQIVND (reference sequence). V was shortened by 3 bases and J by 9 bases, with 15 bases between the two germline ends.

This clone came up many times. The observed sequence ends 3 residues before the CDR3 terminus, with the missing tail filled in from the germline J gene. The chain joins TRBV19 to TRBJ2-7, with 7 nucleotides matching TRBD2. Germline V CDR1 and CDR2: LNHDA, SQIVND (reference sequence). The CDR3 runs to 16 residues. With V trimmed by 5 bases and J by 3 bases, 13 bases remained unmatched. The CDR3: CASSSSRGRPIYEQYF. Partial CDR3 DNA: TGTGCCAGTAGTTCCTCGCGCGGGAGACCGATCTACGAG.

To note about this clone: The sequence runs out 3 residues before the end of the CDR3; the remainder is reconstructed from the germline J gene. The J gene is TRBJ1-2, the V gene TRBV2, with D possibly TRBD1 on 5 matching bases. CDR3 size: 13 residues. Germline loops: CDR1 SNHLY, CDR2 FYNNEI. The covered CDR3 bases are TGTGCCAGCAGTAGTCAGGGATGGGAAGGC. It codes for CASSSQGWEG. The entire CDR3 protein is CASSSQGWEGYTF. Looking up the rest from reference TRBV2 and TRBJ1-2 gives the full variable domain: EPEVTQTPSHQVTQMGQEVILRCVPISNHLYFYWYRQILGQKVEFLVSFYNNEISEKSEIFDDQFSVERPDGSNFTLKIRSTKLEDSAMYFCASSSQGWEGYTFGSGTRLTVV.

On this clone: The read ends 3 residues early relative to the CDR3; the germline J gene fills the gap. The V gene is TRBV11-2, the J gene TRBJ2-5, with 9 bases lining up with TRBD1. This CDR3 spans 15 amino acids. Germline V lookup: CDR1 SGHAT, CDR2 FQNNGV. After removal of 2 bases from V and 7 bases from J, the junction contained 8 bases not matched to a gene. CDR3 sequence reads: CASSLLQGASGTQYF. The CDR3 DNA, read in part, is TGTGCCAGCAGCTTACTACAGGGGGCGAGCGGGACC.

This clone was counted ten times or more. Read data end 3 residues before the CDR3 end; the end is taken from the germline J gene. V and J are TRBV7-6 and TRBJ2-6; a weak D match, TRBD1 (6 bases). The CDR3 spans 16 residues. Germline values: CDR1 SGHVS, CDR2 FNYEAQ. Trimming took 0 bases from V and 4 from J, leaving 10 bases between them. CDR3 loop: CASSLAPRGGANVLTF. CDR3 DNA, as far as it was read: TGTGCCAGCAGCTTAGCCCCCAGGGGAGGGGCCAACGTC.

This clone was seen many times. The read finishes 3 residues shy of the CDR3 end, and the germline J gene is used to complete it. The rearrangement joins TRBV15 to TRBJ2-5; tentative D call: TRBD2 (5 bases). The CDR3 length is 18 residues. The germline CDR1 and CDR2 sequences are LNHNV and YYDKDF (reference sequence). Trimming left V 0 bases short and J 5 bases short, with 22 bases between. CDR3 bases read: TGTGCCACCAGCAGAGATAAACGGGGAGTTCGGTTAGTGGAGACC. Translation gives CATSRDKRGVRLVET. The entire CDR3 is CATSRDKRGVRLVETQYF.

This clone appeared many times. The read ends 3 residues shy of where the CDR3 ends; the end is completed using the germline J gene. This chain joins TRBV20-1 and TRBJ1-2; perhaps TRBD1 as D (5 bases). CDR1 DFQATT and CDR2 SNEGSKA come from the germline V gene (reference sequence). V dropped 1 base and J dropped 7 bases, with 13 bases sitting between them. This CDR3 has 13 residues. The sequenced CDR3 bases are TGCAGTGCTAGAGGGTTAGGGGCGCGTGGC. Translating it yields CSARGLGARG. The CDR3, in full, reads CSARGLGARGYTF.

This clone appeared a few times. CDR3 DNA (partial): TGTGCCAGTAGTGCCAGGACAGGGGTGACTAATGAAAAA. Its protein product is CASSARTGVTNEK. The CDR3 reads in full as CASSARTGVTNEKAFF. The chain joins TRBV19 to TRBJ1-1, with 9 bases matching TRBD1. The read terminates 3 residues before the CDR3 end, so the remaining end is supplied by the germline J gene. CDR3 length: 16 amino acids. Germline CDR1 LNHDA, CDR2 SQIVND (reference sequence).

There are many counts of this clone. Read sequence stops 3 residues before the CDR3 end, and the germline J gene provides the missing end. The chain couples TRBV20-1 to TRBJ2-1; 8 nucleotides match TRBD1. The CDR3 has 15 residues. Trimming took 6 bases from V and 5 from J; bases not matched to a gene: 12. Germline-derived CDR1 and CDR2 are DFQATT and SNEGSKA (reference sequence). The CDR3 is CSADRGRGKHNEQFF. The CDR3 bases that were read are TGCAGTGCAGACAGGGGCAGGGGGAAGCACAATGAG.

This clone was counted many times. Read data end 3 residues before the CDR3 end; the end is taken from the germline J gene. The chain joins TRBV29-1 to TRBJ2-1, with 9 bases that match TRBD2. CDR1 is SQVTM, CDR2 ANQGSEA, per germline. The junction had 5 bases not matched to a gene; V was cut back by 4 bases and J by 1 base. The CDR3 length is 15 residues. This CDR3 is CSVGSGGKSYNEQFF. Partial CDR3 DNA: TGCAGCGTTGGCAGCGGGGGGAAGTCCTACAATGAG.